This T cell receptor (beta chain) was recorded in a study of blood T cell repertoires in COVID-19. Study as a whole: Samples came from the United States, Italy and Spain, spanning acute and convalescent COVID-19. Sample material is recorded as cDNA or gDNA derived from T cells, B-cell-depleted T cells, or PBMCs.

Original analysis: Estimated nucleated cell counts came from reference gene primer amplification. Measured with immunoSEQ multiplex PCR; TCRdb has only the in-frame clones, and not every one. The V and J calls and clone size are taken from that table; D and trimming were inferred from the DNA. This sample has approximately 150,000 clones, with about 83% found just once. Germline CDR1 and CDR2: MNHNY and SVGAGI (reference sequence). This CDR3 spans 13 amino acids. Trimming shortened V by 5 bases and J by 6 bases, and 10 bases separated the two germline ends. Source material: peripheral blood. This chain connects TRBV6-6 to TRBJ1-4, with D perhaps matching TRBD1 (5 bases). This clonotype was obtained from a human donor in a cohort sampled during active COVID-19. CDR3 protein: CASSPTGDEKLFF. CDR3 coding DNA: TGTGCCAGCAGTCCCACGGGGGATGAAAAACTGTTTTTT.